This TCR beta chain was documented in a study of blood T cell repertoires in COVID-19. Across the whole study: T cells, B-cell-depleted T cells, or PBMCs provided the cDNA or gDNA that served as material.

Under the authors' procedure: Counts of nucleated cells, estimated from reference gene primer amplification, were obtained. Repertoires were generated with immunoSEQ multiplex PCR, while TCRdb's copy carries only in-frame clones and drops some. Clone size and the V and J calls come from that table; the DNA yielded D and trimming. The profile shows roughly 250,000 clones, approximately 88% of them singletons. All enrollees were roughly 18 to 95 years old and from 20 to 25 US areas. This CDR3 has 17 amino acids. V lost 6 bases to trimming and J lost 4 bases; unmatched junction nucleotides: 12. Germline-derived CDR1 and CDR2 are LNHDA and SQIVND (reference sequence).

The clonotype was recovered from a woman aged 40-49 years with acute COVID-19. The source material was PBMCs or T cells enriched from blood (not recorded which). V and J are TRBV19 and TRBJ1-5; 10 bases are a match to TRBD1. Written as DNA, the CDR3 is TGTGCCAGTAGGATTCTGGGACAGGGGTTGCGAAATCAGCCCCAGCATTTT. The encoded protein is CASRILGQGLRNQPQHF. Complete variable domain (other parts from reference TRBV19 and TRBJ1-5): DGGITQSPKYLFRKEGQNVTLSCEQNLNHDAMYWYRQDPGQGLRLIYYSQIVNDFQKGDIAEGYSVSREKKESFPLTVTSAQKNPTAFYLCASRILGQGLRNQPQHFGDGTRLSIL.